This TCR beta chain was profiled in a study of PD-L1 blockade in urothelial cancer. The time point here: pretreatment peripheral blood. Method: immunoSEQ multiplex PCR; TCRdb's copy keeps in-frame clones and lacks some. Among approximately 47,000 clones listed, about 81% were seen once. Between the trimmed V and J ends, which lost 4 bases and 8 bases, there was a span of 21 bases. Germline loops: CDR1 SGHDT, CDR2 YYEEEE. The CDR3 loop spans 15 amino acids. The chain joins TRBV5-6 to TRBJ1-2; the D gene is possibly TRBD1 (6 bases). Material: PBMCs, obtained around atezolizumab (anti-PD-L1) treatment. This receptor was obtained from a man between 50 and 59 years old with urothelial cancer. CDR3 region: CASSPWGRRELGYTF. CDR3 DNA sequence: TGTGCCAGCAGCCCATGGGGGCGCAGGGAACTCGGCTACACCTTC.